This TCR beta chain stems from a study of blood T cell repertoires in COVID-19. Germline lookup yields CDR1 SGHRS and CDR2 YFSETQ. V gave up 0 bases and J gave up 4 bases, with 10 bases separating them. The CDR3 loop spans 14 amino acids. In regard to this clone: Other DNA sequences in the same sample also yield this CDR3.

Authors' data handling: Researchers report that nucleated cell counts were estimated from reference gene primer amplification. TCRdb's table, derived via immunoSEQ multiplex PCR, lists solely in-frame clones and lacks some. The V and J calls and clone size were taken over from that table, and D and trimming were inferred from the DNA. The data show under 250,000 clones, roughly 82% seen once. Sequenced: peripheral blood. The TCR comes from a human donor in a cohort sampled during active COVID-19. This rearrangement joins TRBV5-1 to TRBJ2-5; a possible D gene is TRBD2 (7 bases). CDR3 DNA sequence: TGCGCCAGCAGCTTGGGGGGGGGCCGAGAGACCCAGTACTTC. Translated: CASSLGGGRETQYF. Drawing the rest from reference TRBV5-1 and TRBJ2-5, the complete variable domain is KAGVTQTPRYLIKTRGQQVTLSCSPISGHRSVSWYQQTPGQGLQFLFEYFSETQRNKGNFPGRFSGRQFSNSRSEMNVSTLELGDSALYLCASSLGGGRETQYFGPGTRLLVL.